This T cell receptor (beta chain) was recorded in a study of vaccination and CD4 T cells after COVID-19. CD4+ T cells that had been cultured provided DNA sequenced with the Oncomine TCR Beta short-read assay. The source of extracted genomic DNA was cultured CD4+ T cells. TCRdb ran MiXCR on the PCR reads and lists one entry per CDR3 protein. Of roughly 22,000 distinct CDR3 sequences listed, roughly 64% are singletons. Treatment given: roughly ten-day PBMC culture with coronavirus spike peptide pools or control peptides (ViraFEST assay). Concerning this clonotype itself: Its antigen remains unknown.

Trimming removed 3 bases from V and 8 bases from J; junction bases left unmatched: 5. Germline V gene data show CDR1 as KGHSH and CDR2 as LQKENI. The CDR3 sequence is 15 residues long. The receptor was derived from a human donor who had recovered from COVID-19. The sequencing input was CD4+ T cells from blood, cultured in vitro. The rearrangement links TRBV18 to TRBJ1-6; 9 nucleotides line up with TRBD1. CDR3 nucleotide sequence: TGTGCCAGCTCACCGACAGGGGGAGGTGATTCACCCCTCCACTTT. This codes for CASSPTGGGDSPLHF.